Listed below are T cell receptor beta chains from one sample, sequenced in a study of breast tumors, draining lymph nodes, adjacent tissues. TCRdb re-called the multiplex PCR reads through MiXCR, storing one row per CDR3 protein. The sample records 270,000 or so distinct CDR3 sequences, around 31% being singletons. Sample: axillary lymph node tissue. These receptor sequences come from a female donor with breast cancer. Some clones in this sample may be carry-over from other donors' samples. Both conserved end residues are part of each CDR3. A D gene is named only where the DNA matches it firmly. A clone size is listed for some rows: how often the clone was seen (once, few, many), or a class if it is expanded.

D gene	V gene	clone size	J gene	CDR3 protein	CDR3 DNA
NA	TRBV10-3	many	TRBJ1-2	CAISDGVLGYTF	TGTGCCATCAGTGACGGGGTACTTGGCTACACCTTC
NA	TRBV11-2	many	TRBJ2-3	CASSLGLGGTDTQYF	TGTGCCAGCAGCTTAGGTCTAGGGGGCACAGATACGCAGTATTTT
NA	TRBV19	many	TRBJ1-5	CASSIESNQPQHF	TGTGCCAGTAGTATAGAAAGCAATCAGCCCCAGCATTTT
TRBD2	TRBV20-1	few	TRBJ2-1	CSASLRGGGSYNEQFF	TGCAGTGCTAGTTTACGCGGGGGGGGGTCCTACAATGAGCAGTTCTTC
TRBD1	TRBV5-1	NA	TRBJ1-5	CASSLTGQGVNEPQHF	TGCGCCAGCAGCTTGACGGGACAGGGGGTTAATGAGCCCCAGCATTTT
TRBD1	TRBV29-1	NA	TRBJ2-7	CSVGDRAYEQYF	TGCAGCGTTGGGGACAGGGCCTACGAGCAGTACTTC
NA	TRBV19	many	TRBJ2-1	CASSMLLPGINEQFF	TGTGCCAGTAGTATGCTGCTCCCCGGAATCAATGAGCAGTTCTTC
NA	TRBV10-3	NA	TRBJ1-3	CAISAVREETIYF	TGTGCCATCAGTGCTGTCAGGGAAGAGACCATATATTTT
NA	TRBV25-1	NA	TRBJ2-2	CASSEPPRGTGELFF	TGTGCCAGCAGTGAACCCCCCCGAGGGACCGGGGAGCTGTTTTTT
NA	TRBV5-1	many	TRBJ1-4	CASSLGTQPRATNEKLFF	TGCGCCAGCAGCTTAGGGACTCAACCAAGGGCAACTAATGAAAAACTGTTTTTT
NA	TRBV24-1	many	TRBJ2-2	CATSGVFPKGTGELFF	TGTGCCACCAGTGGAGTATTCCCAAAGGGCACCGGGGAGCTGTTTTTT
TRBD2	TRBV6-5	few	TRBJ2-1	CASSPRTSGRIRSYNEQFF	TGTGCCAGCAGTCCCCGGACTAGCGGGAGGATCCGCTCCTACAATGAGCAGTTCTTC
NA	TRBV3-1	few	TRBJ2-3	CASSQDLGGTDTQYF	TGTGCCAGCAGCCAAGATCTCGGTGGCACAGATACGCAGTATTTT
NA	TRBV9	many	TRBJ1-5	CASPRGQPQHF	TGTGCCAGCCCCAGGGGTCAGCCCCAGCATTTT